This T cell receptor (beta chain) stems from a study of blood T cell repertoires in COVID-19. Whole-study context: The United States, Italy and Spain were the sources of the acute and convalescent COVID-19 samples. The cDNA or gDNA used as material had been derived from T cells, B-cell-depleted T cells, or PBMCs.

The CDR3 contains 14 residues. V shed 4 bases and J 8 bases; nucleotides not matched to a gene: 8. Per the germline V gene, CDR1 is SGDLS and CDR2 is YYNGEE. As originally analysed: The assay estimated nucleated cells by amplifying reference gene primers. The method was immunoSEQ multiplex PCR; TCRdb's version includes in-frame clones alone and lacks a portion of them. From that table come the V and J calls and clone size; the DNA was used to work out D and trimming. The table records 100,000 to 120,000 clones, about 72% of them present only once. The V call is TRBV9, the J call TRBJ1-2; 10 bases line up with TRBD1. This clonotype was sampled from a woman aged 60-75 years with acute or convalescent COVID-19. Sequencing was performed on peripheral blood. CDR3 sequence reads: CASSTRQGAGGYTF. CDR3 in DNA: TGTGCCAGCAGCACTCGACAGGGGGCAGGAGGCTACACCTTC.